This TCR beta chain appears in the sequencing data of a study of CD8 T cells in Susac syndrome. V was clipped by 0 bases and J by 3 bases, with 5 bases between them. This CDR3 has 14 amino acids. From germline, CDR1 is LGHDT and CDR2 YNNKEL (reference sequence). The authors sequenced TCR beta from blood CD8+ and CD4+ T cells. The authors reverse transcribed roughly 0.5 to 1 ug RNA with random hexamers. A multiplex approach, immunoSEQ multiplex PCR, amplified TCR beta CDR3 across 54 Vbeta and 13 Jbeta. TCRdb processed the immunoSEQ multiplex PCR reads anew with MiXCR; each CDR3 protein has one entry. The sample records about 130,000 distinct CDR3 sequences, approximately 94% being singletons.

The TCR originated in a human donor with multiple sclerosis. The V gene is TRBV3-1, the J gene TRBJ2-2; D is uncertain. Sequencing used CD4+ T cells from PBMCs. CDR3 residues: CASSQDLHTGELFF. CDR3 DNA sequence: TGTGCCAGCAGCCAAGATTTGCACACCGGGGAGCTGTTTTTT. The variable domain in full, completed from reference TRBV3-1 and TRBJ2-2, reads DTAVSQTPKYLVTQMGNDKSIKCEQNLGHDTMYWYKQDSKKFLKIMFSYNNKELIINETVPNRFSPKSPDKAHLNLHINSLELGDSAVYFCASSQDLHTGELFFGEGSRLTVL.